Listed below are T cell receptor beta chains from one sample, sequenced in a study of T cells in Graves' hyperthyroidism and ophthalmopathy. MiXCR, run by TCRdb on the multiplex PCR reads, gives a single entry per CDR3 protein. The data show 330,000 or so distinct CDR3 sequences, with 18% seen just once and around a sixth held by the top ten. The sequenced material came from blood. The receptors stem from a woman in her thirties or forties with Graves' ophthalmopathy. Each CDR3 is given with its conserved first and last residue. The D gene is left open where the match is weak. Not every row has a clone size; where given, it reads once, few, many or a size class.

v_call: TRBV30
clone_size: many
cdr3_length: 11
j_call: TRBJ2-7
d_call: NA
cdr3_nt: TGTGCCTGGAGCGAATCGAACGAGCAGTACTTC
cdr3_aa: CAWSESNEQYF

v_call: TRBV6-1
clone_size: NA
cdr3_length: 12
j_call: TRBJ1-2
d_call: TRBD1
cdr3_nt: TGTGCCAGCAGGGGGACAGGGAATGGCTACACCTTC
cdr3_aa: CASRGTGNGYTF

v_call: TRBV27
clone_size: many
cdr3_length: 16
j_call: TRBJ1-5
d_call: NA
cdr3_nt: TGTGCCAGCAGTTCTACTATTGACAGACTCAATCAGCCCCAGCATTTT
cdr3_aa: CASSSTIDRLNQPQHF

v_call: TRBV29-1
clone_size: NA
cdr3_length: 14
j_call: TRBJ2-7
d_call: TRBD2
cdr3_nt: TGCAGCGTCCTAGGGACTAGCGGGACGGGCGAGCAGTACTTC
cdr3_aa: CSVLGTSGTGEQYF

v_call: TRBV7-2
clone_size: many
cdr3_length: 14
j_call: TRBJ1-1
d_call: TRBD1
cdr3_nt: TGTGCCAGCAGTTCACAGGGGATTTTCACTGAAGCTTTCTTT
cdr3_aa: CASSSQGIFTEAFF

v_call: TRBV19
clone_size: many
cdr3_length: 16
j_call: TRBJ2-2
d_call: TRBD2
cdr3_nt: TGTGCCAGTAGTGATCGGACTAGCGGGAGGGAGAGGGAGCTGTTTTTT
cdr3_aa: CASSDRTSGRERELFF

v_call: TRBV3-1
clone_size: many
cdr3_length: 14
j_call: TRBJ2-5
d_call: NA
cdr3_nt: TGTGCCAGCAGCCATAAAGGAGGACAAGAGACCCAGTACTTC
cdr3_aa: CASSHKGGQETQYF

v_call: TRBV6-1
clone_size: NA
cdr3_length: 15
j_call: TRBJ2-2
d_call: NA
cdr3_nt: TGTGCCAGCAGTGGGGCTATCGGGGCCCAGAGGGAGCTGTGTTTT
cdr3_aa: CASSGAIGAQRELCF

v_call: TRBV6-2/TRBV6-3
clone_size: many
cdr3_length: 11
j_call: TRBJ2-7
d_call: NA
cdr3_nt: TGTGCCAGCAGTTATATTTGGGAGCAGTACTTC
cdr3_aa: CASSYIWEQYF

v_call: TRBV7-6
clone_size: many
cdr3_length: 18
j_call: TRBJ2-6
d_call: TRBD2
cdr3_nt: TGTGCCAGCAGCCCCGACGGGGGGTGGCCCTCTGGGGCCAACGTCCTGACTTTC
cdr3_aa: CASSPDGGWPSGANVLTF